Presented here are 10 T cell receptor beta chains from one specimen sequenced in a study of cytomegalovirus exposure and HLA in healthy donors. This PCR relied on a set of 60 Vbeta primers and 13 Jbeta primers. The table came from immunoSEQ multiplex PCR; TCRdb's copy has only in-frame clones and leaves some out. The top ten clones hold less than 3% of a sample with over 200,000 clones, 75% to 85% of them seen once. The sequenced sample was PBMCs. The receptors come from a woman in her fifties or sixties in good health and CMV-seropositive.

This clone was counted between two and nine times. V and J are TRBV6-6 and TRBJ1-2; D is undetermined. The CDR3 covers 15 residues. V lost 7 bases and J lost 7, with 22 bases in between. From germline, CDR1 is MNHNY and CDR2 SVGAGI (reference sequence). DNA for the CDR3: TGTGCCAGCACAAGCGATTTGGACTCCTGGAGTGGCTACACCTTC. Translating gives CASTSDLDSWSGYTF.

This clone turned up a few times. J is TRBJ1-1 and V is TRBV11-3; weak D call: TRBD1 (5 bases). Deletions cut 4 bases from V and 1 base from J, with 7 bases between. The CDR3 consists of 13 residues. In germline, CDR1 is SGHNT, CDR2 YENEEA. CDR3 DNA: TGTGCCAGCAGCTGGGGGGGGAACACTGAAGCTTTCTTT. As protein: CASSWGGNTEAFF.

This chain links TRBV25-1 with TRBJ2-3, with 8 nucleotides matching TRBD1. The V and J ends lost 6 bases and 4 bases, in that order; junction bases with no gene match: 9. CDR3 length equals 15 residues. Germline V gene data show CDR1 as MGHDK and CDR2 as SYGVNS. CDR3 residues: CASSPGGNEPDTQYF. In DNA, the CDR3 is TGTGCCAGCAGCCCAGGGGGCAATGAGCCAGATACGCAGTATTTT. The full variable domain, in which reference TRBV25-1 and TRBJ2-3 provide the parts outside the CDR3, is EADIYQTPRYLVIGTGKKITLECSQTMGHDKMYWYQQDPGMELHLIHYSYGVNSTEKGDLSSESTVSRIRTEHFPLTLESARPSHTSQYLCASSPGGNEPDTQYFGPGTRLTVL.

This clone was detected a few times. The CDR3 loop reads CASTSLGGSTDTQYF. The DNA of the CDR3 is TGCGCCAGCACATCTCTCGGGGGGAGCACAGATACGCAGTATTTT. J is TRBJ2-3 and V is TRBV4-1, with 7 bases aligning to TRBD2. After removal of 7 bases from V and 0 bases from J, the junction contained 7 bases not matched to a gene. The germline CDR1 and CDR2 sequences are MGHRA and YSYEKL. The CDR3 loop spans 15 amino acids.

The chain is built from TRBV9 and TRBJ2-5; 7 nucleotides match TRBD2. The J call is doubtful: the DNA matches TRBJ2-7 better. Germline V gene sequence: CDR1 SGDLS, CDR2 YYNGEE. The CDR3 contains 13 residues. CDR3 loop: CASSPSGIGEQYF. CDR3 coding DNA: TGTGCCAGCAGCCCTAGCGGTATAGGCGAGCAGTACTTC.

A few counts support this clone. V gene TRBV10-3 combines with J gene TRBJ2-3, with a weak D call TRBD2 (6 bases). The CDR3 spans 14 residues. The V gene's germline CDR1 is ENHRY and CDR2 SYGVKD. Trimming removed 3 bases at V and 3 bases at J, with 10 bases between. The CDR3: CAISDGGLTDTQYF. CDR3 in DNA: TGTGCCATCAGTGACGGGGGTCTGACAGATACGCAGTATTTT.

This clone has only a few counts. The chain is built from TRBV5-1 and TRBJ2-7; TRBD1 matches 7 bases. CDR3 length: 12 residues. Per germline, CDR1 SGHRS and CDR2 YFSETQ. V shed 4 bases, J shed 12 bases, and the junction held 10 bases outside the gene matches. DNA of the CDR3: TGCGCCAGCAGCGACGGACAGGTCCACACGTACTTC. Translated: CASSDGQVHTYF.

V is TRBV29-1 and J is TRBJ1-4, with D unclear. CDR1 is SQVTM, CDR2 ANQGSEA, per germline. The CDR3 extends over 11 amino acids. V dropped 4 bases and J dropped 8 bases, with 8 bases sitting between them. CDR3 region: CSVVEAEKLFF. The CDR3 bases are TGCAGCGTTGTGGAGGCGGAAAAACTGTTTTTT.

This clone was recorded only once. The CDR3 loop reads CACVSDSLGEKLFF. CDR3 nucleotides: TGTGCCTGCGTTTCAGACAGTCTCGGTGAAAAACTGTTTTTT. This sequence joins TRBV30 and TRBJ1-4, with a tentative D call TRBD1 (5 bases). Trimming left V 6 bases short and J 7 bases short, with 18 bases between. The CDR3 totals 14 residues. The V gene's germline CDR1 is GTSNPN and CDR2 SVGIG (reference sequence).

A single count supports this clone. The chain couples TRBV27 to TRBJ2-5, with D perhaps matching TRBD2 (5 bases). CDR1 is MNHEY and CDR2 is SMNVEV in the germline V gene (reference sequence). The CDR3 covers 13 residues. Trimming stripped 5 bases from V and 5 bases from J, with 12 bases between. CDR3 sequence reads: CASSDSGVETQYF. Here the CDR3 DNA reads TGTGCCAGCAGTGACTCCGGGGTTGAGACCCAGTACTTC.